Presented here are 25 T cell receptor beta chains from one specimen sequenced in a study of early T cells in non-severe SARS-CoV-2 infection. TCRdb re-analysed the 5' RACE reads in MiXCR, keeping a single row per CDR3 protein. The table shows roughly 80,000 distinct CDR3 sequences, with 7.5% to 10% occurring only once. Sequences were obtained from whole blood. These receptors originate from an adult who was a healthcare worker with PCR-confirmed SARS-CoV-2 infection or an uninfected control (not recorded which).

In this sample, this clonotype turned up many times. This chain joins TRBV28 and TRBJ1-6; 7 bases are shared with TRBD1. Germline lookup yields CDR1 MDHEN and CDR2 SYDVKM. V dropped 5 bases and J dropped 8; count of bases not matched to a gene: 6. This CDR3 has 14 amino acids. The CDR3 DNA reads as TGTGCCAGCAGTCCACTACAGGGGCATTCACCCCTCCACTTT. Encoded protein: CASSPLQGHSPLHF.

V gene TRBV3-1 combines with J gene TRBJ2-3; D remains unclear. V lost 4 bases, J lost 0 bases, and 8 bases lay in between. Germline V gives CDR1 LGHDT, CDR2 YNNKEL (reference sequence). CDR3 length: 14 residues. Here the CDR3 reads CASSPQPSTDTQYF. As DNA, the CDR3 is TGTGCCAGCAGCCCTCAACCTAGCACAGATACGCAGTATTTT.

A few counts support this clonotype. The J gene is TRBJ1-2, the V gene TRBV7-9, with 10 bases identical to TRBD1. Germline CDR1 is SEHNR and CDR2 is FQNEAQ (reference sequence). J was trimmed by 7 bases and V by 6 bases; bases with no gene match: 11. The CDR3 consists of 15 residues. The CDR3 nucleotides are TGTGCCAGCAGTTATTCCGGGACAGGGGCGATTGGCTACACCTTC. Residues: CASSYSGTGAIGYTF. The full variable domain, with the rest looked up from reference TRBV7-9 and TRBJ1-2, is DTGVSQNPRHKITKRGQNVTFRCDPISEHNRLYWYRQTLGQGPEFLTYFQNEAQLEKSRLLSDRFSAERPKGSFSTLEIQRTEQGDSAMYLCASSYSGTGAIGYTFGSGTRLTVV.

There are a few counts of this clonotype. V and J are TRBV7-8 and TRBJ2-3; the D gene is possibly TRBD2 (6 bases). Trimming cost V 3 bases and J 6 bases, with 19 bases left between them. Germline-derived CDR1 and CDR2 are SGHVS and FQNEAQ. This CDR3 region has 16 residues. This CDR3 is CASSFFPGLFGDTQYF. The CDR3 coding sequence is TGTGCCAGCAGCTTTTTTCCGGGACTCTTCGGGGATACGCAGTATTTT.

This clonotype has a handful of counts. J is TRBJ2-2 and V is TRBV30, with TRBD1 matching 11 bases. Germline V gene data show CDR1 as GTSNPN and CDR2 as SVGIG (reference sequence). Trimming at V came to 0 bases and at J to 5 bases, leaving 14 bases not matched to a gene. The length of the CDR3 is 19 residues. CDR3 amino acids: CAWSVSPGTGGRKTGELFF. DNA of the CDR3: TGTGCCTGGAGTGTATCGCCCGGGACAGGGGGAAGGAAAACCGGGGAGCTGTTTTTT. The whole variable domain, remainder taken from reference TRBV30 and TRBJ2-2, is SQTIHQWPATLVQPVGSPLSLECTVEGTSNPNLYWYRQAAGRGLQLLFYSVGIGQISSEVPQNLSASRPQDRQFILSSKKLLLSDSGFYLCAWSVSPGTGGRKTGELFFGEGSRLTVL.

This clonotype was picked up many times. V usage is TRBV27 and J usage is TRBJ1-4; possible D gene TRBD1, 5 bases. V was cut by 6 bases and J by 12 bases, with 14 bases left in between. Germline V lookup: CDR1 MNHEY, CDR2 SMNVEV (reference sequence). The CDR3 is 12 amino acids. CDR3 loop: CASSLPGRQLFF. CDR3 sequence (DNA): TGTGCCAGCAGCCTTCCAGGGAGGCAACTGTTTTTT.

This rearrangement joins TRBV29-1 to TRBJ1-1, with no clear D. Germline values: CDR1 SQVTM, CDR2 ANQGSEA. The length of the CDR3 is 11 residues. V shed 6 bases and J shed 5 bases, with 10 bases lying between them. The CDR3 DNA sequence: TGCAGCGTCGCTCAGCGGACTGAAGCTTTCTTT. It codes for CSVAQRTEAFF.

There are many counts of this clonotype. V gene TRBV6-6 combines with J gene TRBJ1-2, with TRBD1 as a possible D gene (6 bases). V was trimmed by 2 bases and J by 0 bases, leaving 13 bases between them. Looked up from germline, CDR1 is MNHNY and CDR2 is SVGAGI (reference sequence). There are 16 residues in the CDR3. The CDR3 bases are TGTGCCAGCAGTTACGGGGGCGCGGAGGCTAACTATGGCTACACCTTC. Amino acids: CASSYGGAEANYGYTF.

This clonotype came up many times. The CDR3 DNA reads TGTGCCAGTAGTATAAAACGGACCATCGGTGAAAAACTGTTTTTT. It encodes CASSIKRTIGEKLFF. The chain links TRBV19 to TRBJ1-4; no definite D call. The CDR3 spans 15 residues. Trimming removed 2 bases from V and 7 bases from J, with 14 bases in between. CDR1 is LNHDA, CDR2 SQIVND, per germline (reference sequence).

This clonotype has ten or more counts. The V and J genes are TRBV6-6 and TRBJ1-6; 9 nucleotides align to TRBD1. The trim removed 0 bases at V and 9 bases at J, leaving 15 bases unmatched. The germline gives CDR1 MNHNY, CDR2 SVGAGI (reference sequence). The CDR3 loop spans 19 amino acids. CDR3 coding DNA: TGTGCCAGCAGTTACTCGGAATCCGGGACAGGGAGTTGGGGTTCACCCCTCCACTTT. As protein: CASSYSESGTGSWGSPLHF.

This clonotype was seen at least ten times. This chain connects TRBV28 to TRBJ2-7; D might be TRBD1 or TRBD2, each matching 6 bases. Trimming took 1 base from V and 7 from J, leaving 14 bases between them. CDR1 is MDHEN, CDR2 SYDVKM, per germline. The CDR3 has 14 residues. For the CDR3, the DNA is TGTGCCAGCAGTTTATCGGGGGCCACGAGGGAGCAGTACTTC. Its protein is CASSLSGATREQYF.

This sequence joins TRBV6-1 and TRBJ2-2, with D possibly being TRBD1 (5 bases). The V end lost 10 bases, the J end lost 5 bases, and 20 bases lay between the germline ends. Germline assignment: CDR1 MNHNS and CDR2 SASEGT. The length of the CDR3 is 15 residues. The CDR3, as DNA: TGTGCCATACCTTCGACAGTGGGGCGTACCGGGGAGCTGTTTTTT. Protein sequence: CAIPSTVGRTGELFF.

This clonotype appeared a few times. This chain joins TRBV9 and TRBJ2-1; D is possibly TRBD2 (6 bases). Per germline, CDR1 SGDLS and CDR2 YYNGEE. CDR3 length: 16 amino acids. V gave up 4 bases and J gave up 0 bases, with 14 bases separating them. CDR3 coding DNA: TGTGCCAGCAGCTTAGCTAGCGTCAGCTCCTACAATGAGCAGTTCTTC. Encoded protein: CASSLASVSSYNEQFF. The entire variable domain, with the rest obtained from reference TRBV9 and TRBJ2-1, is as follows: DSGVTQTPKHLITATGQRVTLRCSPRSGDLSVYWYQQSLDQGLQFLIQYYNGEERAKGNILERFSAQQFPDLHSELNLSSLELGDSALYFCASSLASVSSYNEQFFGPGTRLTVL.

This clonotype was found a few times. This chain joins TRBV3-1 and TRBJ1-1, with D uncertain. Germline CDR1 reads LGHDT; CDR2 reads YNNKEL (reference sequence). This CDR3 is built from 13 residues. Trimming cost V 3 bases and J 5 bases, with 10 bases left between them. The CDR3 sequence is CASSQVGRTEAFF. CDR3 in DNA: TGTGCCAGCAGCCAGGTTGGTCGTACTGAAGCTTTCTTT.

This clonotype was picked up a small number of times. The chain uses TRBV28 and TRBJ1-1; D not resolved. The CDR3 is 13 residues long. V shed 6 bases and J shed 10 bases, with 18 bases lying between them. Germline V gene lookup returns CDR1 MDHEN and CDR2 SYDVKM. Written as DNA, the CDR3 is TGTGCCAGCAGCCAGTCCGGGGTTAAGGGAGCTTTCTTT. It yields the protein CASSQSGVKGAFF.

The CDR3 DNA reads as TGTGCCATCTCACACAATCCTCCTGGGCTAGCCAATCAAGAGACCCAGTACTTC. Encoded protein: CAISHNPPGLANQETQYF. The gene calls are TRBV3-1 and TRBJ2-5, with D perhaps TRBD2 (5 bases). The CDR3 is 18 amino acids. V gave up 10 bases and J gave up 2 bases, with 29 bases separating them. CDR1 and CDR2 from the germline V gene are LGHDT and YNNKEL (reference sequence).

This clonotype was counted ten times or more. The chain couples TRBV12-3 or TRBV12-4 to TRBJ2-1, with D possibly matching TRBD1 (6 bases). V lost 1 base to trimming and J lost 7 bases, with 8 bases between them. The CDR3 has 13 amino acids. The CDR3 here is CASSLERGNEQFF. The CDR3 coding sequence is TGTGCCAGCAGTTTAGAGAGGGGGAATGAGCAGTTCTTC.

This clonotype was detected ten times or more. The chain carries TRBV30 and TRBJ1-1; the D gene is possibly TRBD1 (6 bases). CDR3 length: 12 amino acids. The germline V gene encodes CDR1 GTSNPN and CDR2 SVGIG (reference sequence). V shed 2 bases and J shed 6 bases, with 10 bases lying between them. This CDR3 is CAWSTGISEAFF. CDR3 DNA sequence: TGTGCCTGGAGTACAGGGATCTCTGAAGCTTTCTTT.

Concerning this clonotype itself: This clone may be a read error of a much larger clone one base away. The chain uses TRBV6-5 and TRBJ2-5; D not resolved. Trimming removed 6 bases at V and 0 bases at J, with 8 bases between. The V gene's germline CDR1 is MNHEY and CDR2 SVGAGI. The CDR3 spans 13 residues. In DNA form, the CDR3 reads TGTGCCAGCAGGTCCATTAACCAAGAGACCCAGTACTTC. Translating gives CASRSINQETQYF.

This clonotype was detected a few times. A read error may explain this, as a much larger clone is one base away. DNA for the CDR3: TGTGCCAGCAGTCCCGGGACAGGGGATTCAGATACGCAGTATTTT. Amino acid sequence: CASSPGTGDSDTQYF. The chain recombines TRBV2 with TRBJ2-3; 10 positions agree with TRBD1. This CDR3 comprises 15 residues. Looked up from germline, CDR1 is SNHLY and CDR2 is FYNNEI. Trimming cost V 5 bases and J 4 bases; bases outside gene matches: 6.

This clonotype was observed a few times. The CDR3 region is CATSSSGRDADTQYF. CDR3 nucleotides: TGTGCCACCAGCAGTAGCGGGAGAGATGCAGATACGCAGTATTTT. The V call is TRBV15, the J call TRBJ2-3; 9 nucleotides align to TRBD2. V shed 3 bases and J 4 bases; nucleotides not matched to a gene: 5. CDR3 length equals 15 residues. Germline values: CDR1 LNHNV, CDR2 YYDKDF (reference sequence).

Only a few counts were recorded for this clonotype. The chain has TRBV6-2 or TRBV6-3 and TRBJ1-1; D not certain. The germline gives CDR1 MNHEY, CDR2 SVGEGT. Trimming pared 7 bases from V and 3 bases from J, leaving 9 bases between. This CDR3 has 12 residues. CDR3 protein: CASMTAYTEAFF. The CDR3 nucleotides are TGTGCCAGCATGACGGCCTACACTGAAGCTTTCTTT.

This clonotype was counted a few times. The rearrangement links TRBV27 to TRBJ1-2, with TRBD1 matching over 8 bases. Germline lookup yields CDR1 MNHEY and CDR2 SMNVEV (reference sequence). V lost 6 bases and J lost 2; bases outside the gene matches: 8. The CDR3 covers 15 residues. The CDR3 region is CASSRDRRINYGYTF. As DNA, the CDR3 is TGTGCCAGCAGCCGGGACAGGAGGATAAACTATGGCTACACCTTC.

Ten or more counts support this clonotype. The chain joins TRBV20-1 to TRBJ2-3, with 15 bases matching TRBD2. CDR3 length equals 15 residues. Germline CDR1 is DFQATT and CDR2 is SNEGSKA (reference sequence). The trim removed 6 bases at V and 6 bases at J, leaving 7 bases unmatched. Written as DNA, the CDR3 is TGCAGTGCCACCGGACTAGCGGGAGGGTCCGATACGCAGTATTTT. This gives the protein CSATGLAGGSDTQYF.

This clonotype was detected ten times or more. CDR3 sequence (DNA): TGTGCCAGCAGCCAAGATTGGGGACTAGCGGGAGATGGCACAGATACGCAGTATTTT. This gives the protein CASSQDWGLAGDGTDTQYF. This rearrangement joins TRBV3-1 to TRBJ2-3; 14 nucleotides line up with TRBD2. CDR1 is LGHDT and CDR2 is YNNKEL in the germline V gene (reference sequence). After removal of 0 bases from V and 1 base from J, the junction contained 6 bases not matched to a gene. This CDR3 region has 19 residues.